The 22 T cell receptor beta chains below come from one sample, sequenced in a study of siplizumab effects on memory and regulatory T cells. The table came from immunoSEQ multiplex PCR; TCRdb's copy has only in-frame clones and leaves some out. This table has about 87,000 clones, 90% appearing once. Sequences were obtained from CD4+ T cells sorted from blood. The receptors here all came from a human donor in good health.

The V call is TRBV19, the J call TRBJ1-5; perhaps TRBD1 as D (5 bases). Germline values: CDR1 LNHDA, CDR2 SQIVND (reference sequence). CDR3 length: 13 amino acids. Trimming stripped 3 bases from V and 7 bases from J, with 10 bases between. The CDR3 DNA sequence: TGTGCCAGTAGTATCCAGGGTAAGCAGCCCCAGCATTTT. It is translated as CASSIQGKQPQHF.

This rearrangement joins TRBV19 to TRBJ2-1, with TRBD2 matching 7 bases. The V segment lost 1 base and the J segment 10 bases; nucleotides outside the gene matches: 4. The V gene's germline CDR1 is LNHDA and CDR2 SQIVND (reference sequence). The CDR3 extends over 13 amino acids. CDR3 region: CASSIVRGGEQFF. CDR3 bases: TGTGCCAGTAGTATAGTAAGGGGAGGGGAGCAGTTCTTC.

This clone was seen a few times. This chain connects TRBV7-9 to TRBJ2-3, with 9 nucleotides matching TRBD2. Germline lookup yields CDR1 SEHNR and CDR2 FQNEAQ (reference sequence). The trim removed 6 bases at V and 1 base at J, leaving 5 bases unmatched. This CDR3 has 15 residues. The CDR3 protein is CASRPRTSGTDTQYF. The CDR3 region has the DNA TGTGCCAGCAGACCCCGGACTAGCGGCACAGATACGCAGTATTTT.

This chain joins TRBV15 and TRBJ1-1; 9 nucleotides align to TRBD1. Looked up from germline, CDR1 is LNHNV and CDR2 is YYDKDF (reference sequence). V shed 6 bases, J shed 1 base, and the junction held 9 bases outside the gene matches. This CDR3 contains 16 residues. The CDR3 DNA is TGTGCCACCAGGCCTCGGACAGGGGTTCCGAACACTGAAGCTTTCTTT. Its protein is CATRPRTGVPNTEAFF.

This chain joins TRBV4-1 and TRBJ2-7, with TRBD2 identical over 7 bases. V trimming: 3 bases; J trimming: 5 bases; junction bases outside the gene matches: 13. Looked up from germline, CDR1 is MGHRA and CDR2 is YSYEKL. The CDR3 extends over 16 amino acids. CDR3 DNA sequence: TGCGCCAGCAGCCACTCCCACTGGACTAGGACCCACGAGCAGTACTTC. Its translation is CASSHSHWTRTHEQYF.

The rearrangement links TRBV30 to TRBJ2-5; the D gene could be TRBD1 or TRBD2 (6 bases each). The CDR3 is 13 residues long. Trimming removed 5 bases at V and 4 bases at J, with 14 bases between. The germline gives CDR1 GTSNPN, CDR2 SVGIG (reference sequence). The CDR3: CAWGVQGGETQYF. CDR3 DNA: TGTGCCTGGGGCGTACAGGGAGGAGAGACCCAGTACTTC. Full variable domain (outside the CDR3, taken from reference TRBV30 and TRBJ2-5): SQTIHQWPATLVQPVGSPLSLECTVEGTSNPNLYWYRQAAGRGLQLLFYSVGIGQISSEVPQNLSASRPQDRQFILSSKKLLLSDSGFYLCAWGVQGGETQYFGPGTRLLVL.

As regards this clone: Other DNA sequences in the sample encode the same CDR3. In nucleotides, the CDR3 is TGTGCCAGCAGCCAACGGGACAGGGGCTTCTTTGGCTACACCTTC. This encodes CASSQRDRGFFGYTF. The chain combines TRBV14 with TRBJ1-2, with TRBD1 matching over 10 bases. V was clipped by 2 bases and J by 7 bases; unmatched bases: 7. The CDR3 consists of 15 residues. Germline V lookup: CDR1 SGHDN, CDR2 FVKESK.

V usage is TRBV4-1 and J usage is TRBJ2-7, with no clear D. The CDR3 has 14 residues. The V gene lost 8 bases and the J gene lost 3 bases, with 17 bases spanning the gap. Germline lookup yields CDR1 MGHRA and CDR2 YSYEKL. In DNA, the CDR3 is TGCGCCAGCGGTCTCTCAGTCCTGAACTACGAGCAGTACTTC. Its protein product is CASGLSVLNYEQYF.

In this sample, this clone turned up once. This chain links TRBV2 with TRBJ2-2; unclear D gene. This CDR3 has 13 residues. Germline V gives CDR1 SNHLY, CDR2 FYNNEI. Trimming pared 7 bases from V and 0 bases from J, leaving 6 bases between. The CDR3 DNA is TGTGCCAGCATAGACTCGAACACCGGGGAGCTGTTTTTT. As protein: CASIDSNTGELFF.

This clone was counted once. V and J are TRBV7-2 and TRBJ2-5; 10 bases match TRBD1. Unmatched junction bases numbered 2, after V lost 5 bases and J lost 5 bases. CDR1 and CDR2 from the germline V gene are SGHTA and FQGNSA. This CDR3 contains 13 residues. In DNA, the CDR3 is TGTGCCAGCAGCAGACAGGGGGCTGAGACCCAGTACTTC. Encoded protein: CASSRQGAETQYF.

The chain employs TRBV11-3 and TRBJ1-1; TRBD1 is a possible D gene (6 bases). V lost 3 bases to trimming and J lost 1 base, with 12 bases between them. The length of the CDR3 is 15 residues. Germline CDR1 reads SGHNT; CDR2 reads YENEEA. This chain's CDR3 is CASSFGGTGNTEAFF. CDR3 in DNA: TGTGCCAGCAGCTTCGGGGGCACGGGGAACACTGAAGCTTTCTTT.

The CDR3 reads CASSLEAGGYNEQFF. The CDR3 nucleotides are TGCGCCAGCAGCTTGGAAGCGGGAGGCTACAATGAGCAGTTCTTC. J is TRBJ2-1 and V is TRBV5-1; 9 bases match TRBD2. Germline lookup yields CDR1 SGHRS and CDR2 YFSETQ. The trim removed 0 bases at V and 3 bases at J, leaving 1 base unmatched. The CDR3 sequence is 15 residues long.

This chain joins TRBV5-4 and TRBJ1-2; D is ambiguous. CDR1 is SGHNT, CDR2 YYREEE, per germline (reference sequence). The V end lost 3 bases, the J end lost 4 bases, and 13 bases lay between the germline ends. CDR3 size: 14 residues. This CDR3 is CASSWAPRGYGYTF. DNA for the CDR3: TGTGCCAGCAGCTGGGCCCCCCGGGGCTATGGCTACACCTTC.

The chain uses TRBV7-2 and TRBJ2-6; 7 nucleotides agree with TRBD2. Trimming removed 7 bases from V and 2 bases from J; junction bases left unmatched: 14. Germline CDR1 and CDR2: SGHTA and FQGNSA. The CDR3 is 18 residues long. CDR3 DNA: TGTGCCAGCACCGCCCCGCGGGAGTTTGGCACTGGGGCCAACGTCCTGACTTTC. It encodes CASTAPREFGTGANVLTF.

The chain's CDR3 is CASSPGQRNTEAFF. In DNA form, the CDR3 reads TGTGCCAGCTCGCCGGGACAGAGGAACACTGAAGCTTTCTTT. The chain joins TRBV18 to TRBJ1-1; 7 nucleotides match TRBD1. The ends lost 6 bases at V and 1 base at J; junction bases unmatched: 5. Germline V gene lookup returns CDR1 KGHSH and CDR2 LQKENI. The CDR3 length is 14 residues. Variable domain in full (rest from reference TRBV18 and TRBJ1-1): NAGVMQNPRHLVRRRGQEARLRCSPMKGHSHVYWYRQLPEEGLKFMVYLQKENIIDESGMPKERFSAEFPKEGPSILRIQQVVRGDSAAYFCASSPGQRNTEAFFGQGTRLTVV.

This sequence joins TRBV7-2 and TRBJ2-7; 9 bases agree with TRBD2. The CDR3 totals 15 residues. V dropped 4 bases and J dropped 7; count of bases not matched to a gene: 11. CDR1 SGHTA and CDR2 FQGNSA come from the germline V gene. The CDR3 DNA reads TGTGCCAGCAGCTCAGAGGTAGCGGGAGTGGGGGAGCAGTACTTC. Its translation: CASSSEVAGVGEQYF.

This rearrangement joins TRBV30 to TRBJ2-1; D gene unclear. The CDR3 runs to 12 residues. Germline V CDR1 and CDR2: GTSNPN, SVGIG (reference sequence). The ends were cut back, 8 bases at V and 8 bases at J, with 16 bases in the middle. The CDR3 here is CAGSNHVYEQFF. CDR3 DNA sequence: TGTGCCGGTTCTAACCACGTCTATGAGCAGTTCTTC.

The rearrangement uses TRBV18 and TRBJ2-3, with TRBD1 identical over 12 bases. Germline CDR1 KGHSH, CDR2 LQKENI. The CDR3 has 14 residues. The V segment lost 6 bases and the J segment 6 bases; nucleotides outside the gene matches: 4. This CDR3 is CASSRDRGQDTQYF. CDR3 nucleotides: TGTGCCAGCTCGCGGGACAGGGGGCAGGATACGCAGTATTTT.

CDR3 in amino acids: CASTLFGTGRPYGYTF. The CDR3 region has the DNA TGTGCCAGCACCTTATTTGGGACAGGGCGACCCTATGGCTACACCTTC. The J gene is TRBJ1-2, the V gene TRBV28; TRBD1 aligns across 9 bases. The V gene end was trimmed by 7 bases and the J gene end by 4 bases; junction bases not matched to a gene: 13. There are 16 residues in the CDR3. Germline loops: CDR1 MDHEN, CDR2 SYDVKM.

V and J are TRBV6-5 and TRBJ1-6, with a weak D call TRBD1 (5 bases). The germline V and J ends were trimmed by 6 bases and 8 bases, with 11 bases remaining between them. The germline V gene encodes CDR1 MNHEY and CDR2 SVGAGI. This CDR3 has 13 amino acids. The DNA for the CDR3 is TGTGCCAGCAGACGGGCCAGGGATTCACCCCTCCACTTT. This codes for CASRRARDSPLHF.

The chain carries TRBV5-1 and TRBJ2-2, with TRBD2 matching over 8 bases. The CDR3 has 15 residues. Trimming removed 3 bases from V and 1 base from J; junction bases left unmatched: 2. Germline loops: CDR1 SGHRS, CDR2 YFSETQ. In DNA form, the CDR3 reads TGCGCCAGCAGCTCCACTAGCGGGAACACCGGGGAGCTGTTTTTT. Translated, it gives CASSSTSGNTGELFF.

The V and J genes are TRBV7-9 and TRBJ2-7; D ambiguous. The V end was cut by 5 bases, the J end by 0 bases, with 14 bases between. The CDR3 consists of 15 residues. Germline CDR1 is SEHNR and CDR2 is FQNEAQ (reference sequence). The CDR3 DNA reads TGTGCCAGCAGCCCGAGGCGGCGTGGCTCCTACGAGCAGTACTTC. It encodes CASSPRRRGSYEQYF. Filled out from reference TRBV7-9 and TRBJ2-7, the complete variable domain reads DTGVSQNPRHKITKRGQNVTFRCDPISEHNRLYWYRQTLGQGPEFLTYFQNEAQLEKSRLLSDRFSAERPKGSFSTLEIQRTEQGDSAMYLCASSPRRRGSYEQYFGPGTRLTVT.